This note documents a single T cell receptor (beta chain) sequence. No antigen is known for it. Survey-level resolution applied to immunoSEQ assay v3.0. Method: immunoSEQ multiplex PCR; TCRdb's copy keeps in-frame clones and lacks some. The sample yields around 27,000 clones, under 85% seen once. Until DNA extraction, the samples held between roughly 1-10 million cryopreserved PBMC. The record originates from a study of long-term antiretroviral therapy in people with HIV. Study outcomes and limitations: Clones with expansion before ART led the repertoire at all time points. In samples taken after ART, diversity increased but remained below transplant donor control levels.

The clonotype originates from a man aged 35-49 years with HIV. This specimen was unsorted PBMCs, taken 3 years after starting antiretroviral therapy.

In DNA, the CDR3 is TGTGCCTGGAGTACGACAGGGGAAACTGAAGCTTTCTTT. Translation gives CAWSTTGETEAFF. The gene calls are TRBV30 and TRBJ1-1; 8 bases are shared with TRBD1. With 2 bases clipped from V and 5 bases from J, the junction kept 4 bases outside the gene matches. Germline CDR1 reads GTSNPN; CDR2 reads SVGIG (reference sequence). The CDR3 is made up of 13 amino acids.